This is a list of T cell receptor beta chains from one sample in a study of T-cell reconstitution after alpha-beta-depleted transplantation in children. MiXCR, applied by TCRdb to the PCR reads, yields one record per CDR3 protein. The table includes approximately 400,000 distinct CDR3 sequences, approximately 11% detected once. Sequenced material: PBMCs from the stem cell graft donor, taken from the stem cell graft. These receptors were obtained from a human donor who donated a stem cell graft to a child with acute myeloid leukemia. The CDR3 runs from the conserved cysteine through the conserved F or W. Fields, in order: CDR3 length, V gene, J gene, D gene, clone size, CDR3 protein, CDR3 DNA. The D gene is left open where the match is weak. The size of a clone is reported for some rows only, either as once, few or many, or as a class for expanded clones.

len: 15; v_gene: TRBV4-1; j_gene: TRBJ1-5; d_gene: TRBD1; abundance: few; CDR3aa: CASSQSQGISQPQHF; CDR3nt: TGCGCCAGCAGCCAATCACAGGGGATCAGTCAGCCCCAGCATTTT
len: 15; v_gene: TRBV4-2; j_gene: TRBJ2-7; d_gene: TRBD2; abundance: many; CDR3aa: CASSLTSALFYEQYF; CDR3nt: TGTGCCAGCAGCCTCACTAGCGCCCTATTCTACGAGCAGTACTTC
len: 13; v_gene: TRBV12-3/TRBV12-4; j_gene: TRBJ1-2; d_gene: TRBD1; abundance: .; CDR3aa: CAIGTGEFYGYTF; CDR3nt: TGTGCCATCGGGACAGGAGAATTCTATGGCTACACCTTC
len: 16; v_gene: TRBV24-1; j_gene: TRBJ2-7; d_gene: .; abundance: few; CDR3aa: CATSEPTHGSSHEQYF; CDR3nt: TGTGCCACCAGTGAGCCAACCCACGGGAGTTCCCACGAGCAGTACTTC
len: 13; v_gene: TRBV20-1; j_gene: TRBJ1-5; d_gene: .; abundance: few; CDR3aa: CSARGPGNQPQHF; CDR3nt: TGCAGTGCTAGGGGACCCGGCAATCAGCCCCAGCATTTT
len: 12; v_gene: TRBV3-1; j_gene: TRBJ2-5; d_gene: .; abundance: few; CDR3aa: CASSQDMETQYF; CDR3nt: TGTGCCAGCAGCCAAGACATGGAGACCCAGTACTTC
len: 13; v_gene: TRBV11-3; j_gene: TRBJ2-1; d_gene: TRBD2; abundance: few; CDR3aa: CASSSGLADEQFF; CDR3nt: TGTGCCAGCAGCTCGGGACTAGCGGACGAGCAGTTCTTC
len: 15; v_gene: TRBV5-1; j_gene: TRBJ1-4; d_gene: .; abundance: many; CDR3aa: CASSLLSVDDEKLFF; CDR3nt: TGCGCCAGCAGCCTTCTTTCGGTGGACGATGAAAAACTGTTTTTT
len: 15; v_gene: TRBV27; j_gene: TRBJ1-1; d_gene: TRBD1; abundance: few; CDR3aa: CASSPRTGGLPEAFF; CDR3nt: TGTGCCAGCAGTCCGAGGACAGGGGGCCTACCTGAAGCTTTCTTT
len: 13; v_gene: TRBV25-1; j_gene: TRBJ2-7; d_gene: .; abundance: .; CDR3aa: CASSATTPYEQYF; CDR3nt: TGTGCCAGCAGTGCGACGACGCCATACGAGCAGTACTTC
len: 15; v_gene: TRBV20-1; j_gene: TRBJ2-5; d_gene: TRBD2; abundance: .; CDR3aa: CSADDSGVTGETQYF; CDR3nt: TGCAGTGCTGATGATAGCGGGGTCACCGGGGAGACCCAGTACTTC
len: 13; v_gene: TRBV29-1; j_gene: TRBJ2-3; d_gene: .; abundance: many; CDR3aa: CSVEGGIGDTQYF; CDR3nt: TGCAGCGTTGAGGGCGGGATCGGAGATACGCAGTATTTT
len: 13; v_gene: TRBV5-1; j_gene: TRBJ2-5; d_gene: TRBD2; abundance: few; CDR3aa: CASTGLAQETQYF; CDR3nt: TGCGCCAGCACTGGACTAGCTCAAGAGACCCAGTACTTC
len: 15; v_gene: TRBV20-1; j_gene: TRBJ1-4; d_gene: .; abundance: .; CDR3aa: CSAQPTGATNEKLFF; CDR3nt: TGCAGTGCTCAACCTACAGGCGCAACTAATGAAAAACTGTTTTTT
len: 14; v_gene: TRBV5-1; j_gene: TRBJ2-3; d_gene: .; abundance: many; CDR3aa: CASSLEGGTDTQYF; CDR3nt: TGTGCCAGCAGCTTGGAAGGGGGCACAGATACGCAGTATTTT
len: 18; v_gene: TRBV29-1; j_gene: TRBJ2-1; d_gene: .; abundance: .; CDR3aa: CSVDWAASRTGTYNEQFF; CDR3nt: TGCAGCGTTGATTGGGCCGCGTCTCGCACAGGGACCTACAATGAGCAGTTCTTC
len: 13; v_gene: TRBV18; j_gene: TRBJ2-5; d_gene: TRBD2; abundance: many; CDR3aa: CASSPGGRETQYF; CDR3nt: TGTGCCAGCAGCCCGGGGGGTAGGGAGACCCAGTACTTC
len: 12; v_gene: TRBV5-5; j_gene: TRBJ2-4; d_gene: .; abundance: .; CDR3aa: CASEGAKNIQYF; CDR3nt: TGTGCCAGCGAGGGAGCCAAAAACATTCAGTACTTC
len: 14; v_gene: TRBV12-3/TRBV12-4; j_gene: TRBJ2-2; d_gene: .; abundance: .; CDR3aa: CARSSDFVTGELFF; CDR3nt: TGTGCCCGCAGTTCTGACTTTGTCACCGGGGAGCTGTTTTTT
len: 14; v_gene: TRBV5-8; j_gene: TRBJ1-1; d_gene: .; abundance: .; CDR3aa: CASSLGAVRTEAFF; CDR3nt: TGTGCCAGCAGCTTGGGTGCCGTCCGGACTGAAGCTTTCTTT
len: 10; v_gene: TRBV20-1; j_gene: TRBJ2-1; d_gene: .; abundance: .; CDR3aa: CSASHNEQFF; CDR3nt: TGCAGTGCTAGTCATAATGAGCAGTTCTTC
len: 16; v_gene: TRBV7-8; j_gene: TRBJ2-1; d_gene: TRBD2; abundance: few; CDR3aa: CASSLVRTGRYNEQFF; CDR3nt: TGTGCCAGCAGCTTAGTACGGACCGGGAGGTACAATGAGCAGTTCTTC
len: 16; v_gene: TRBV10-3; j_gene: TRBJ2-5; d_gene: TRBD1; abundance: few; CDR3aa: CATRGLLRGQQETQYF; CDR3nt: TGTGCCACGCGCGGGCTCTTAAGGGGGCAACAAGAGACCCAGTACTTC
len: 15; v_gene: TRBV4-3; j_gene: TRBJ2-7; d_gene: .; abundance: .; CDR3aa: CASSQDPGDIYEQYF; CDR3nt: TGCGCCAGCAGCCAAGATCCGGGAGATATCTACGAGCAGTACTTC
len: 14; v_gene: TRBV19; j_gene: TRBJ2-7; d_gene: TRBD1; abundance: few; CDR3aa: CASSSDRAQDEQYF; CDR3nt: TGTGCCAGTAGTTCCGACAGGGCTCAAGACGAGCAGTACTTC
len: 12; v_gene: TRBV29-1; j_gene: TRBJ1-2; d_gene: .; abundance: few; CDR3aa: CSVESDFEGYTF; CDR3nt: TGCAGCGTTGAATCGGACTTTGAGGGCTACACCTTC
len: 15; v_gene: TRBV6-4; j_gene: TRBJ2-1; d_gene: TRBD2; abundance: few; CDR3aa: CASSQGTSGHNEQFF; CDR3nt: TGTGCCAGCAGCCAAGGGACTAGCGGACACAATGAGCAGTTCTTC
len: 15; v_gene: TRBV5-6; j_gene: TRBJ1-5; d_gene: .; abundance: few; CDR3aa: CASSLAEGNNQPQHF; CDR3nt: TGTGCCAGCAGCTTGGCCGAGGGTAACAATCAGCCCCAGCATTTT
len: 14; v_gene: TRBV24-1; j_gene: TRBJ2-2; d_gene: .; abundance: .; CDR3aa: CATSDFGRFGELFF; CDR3nt: TGTGCCACCAGTGATTTTGGTCGATTCGGGGAGCTGTTTTTT
len: 16; v_gene: TRBV4-2; j_gene: TRBJ2-1; d_gene: .; abundance: many; CDR3aa: CASSQDPSGAYNEQFF; CDR3nt: TGTGCCAGCAGCCAAGATCCTTCGGGAGCCTACAATGAGCAGTTCTTC
len: 15; v_gene: TRBV12-3/TRBV12-4; j_gene: TRBJ1-3; d_gene: TRBD1; abundance: few; CDR3aa: CASRPRDSSGNTIYF; CDR3nt: TGTGCCAGCAGGCCTAGGGACAGCTCTGGAAACACCATATATTTT
len: 17; v_gene: TRBV4-2; j_gene: TRBJ2-1; d_gene: TRBD2; abundance: .; CDR3aa: CARSQVQTSGGRYEQFF; CDR3nt: TGTGCCAGAAGCCAAGTTCAGACTAGCGGGGGAAGGTATGAGCAGTTCTTC
len: 15; v_gene: TRBV6-5; j_gene: TRBJ2-7; d_gene: .; abundance: few; CDR3aa: CASSYSRGAPYEQYF; CDR3nt: TGTGCCAGCAGTTACTCGAGAGGGGCCCCCTACGAGCAGTACTTC
len: 14; v_gene: TRBV18; j_gene: TRBJ2-5; d_gene: .; abundance: .; CDR3aa: CASSPRDWGETQYF; CDR3nt: TGTGCCAGCTCACCTCGGGATTGGGGAGAGACCCAGTACTTC
len: 16; v_gene: TRBV7-2; j_gene: TRBJ2-5; d_gene: .; abundance: once; CDR3aa: CASSLRRGSGQETQYF; CDR3nt: TGTGCCAGCAGCTTAAGGAGAGGGAGTGGCCAAGAGACCCAGTACTTC
len: 15; v_gene: TRBV7-8; j_gene: TRBJ1-6; d_gene: TRBD1; abundance: .; CDR3aa: CASSRQGANNSPLHF; CDR3nt: TGTGCCAGCAGCCGACAGGGGGCCAATAATTCACCCCTCCACTTT
len: 14; v_gene: TRBV30; j_gene: TRBJ2-2; d_gene: TRBD1; abundance: few; CDR3aa: CAWTGGAGTGELFF; CDR3nt: TGTGCCTGGACAGGGGGCGCGGGCACCGGGGAGCTGTTTTTT
len: 14; v_gene: TRBV29-1; j_gene: TRBJ1-1; d_gene: .; abundance: .; CDR3aa: CSVDVSSSNTEAFF; CDR3nt: TGCAGCGTTGATGTCAGCAGCTCGAACACTGAAGCTTTCTTT
len: 15; v_gene: TRBV3-1; j_gene: TRBJ2-1; d_gene: TRBD2; abundance: many; CDR3aa: CASSQLAGWSNEQFF; CDR3nt: TGTGCCAGCAGCCAACTAGCGGGGTGGAGCAATGAGCAGTTCTTC
len: 15; v_gene: TRBV10-3; j_gene: TRBJ2-1; d_gene: .; abundance: many; CDR3aa: CAISVTGDYHNEQFF; CDR3nt: TGTGCCATCAGTGTAACAGGGGACTACCACAATGAGCAGTTCTTC
len: 15; v_gene: TRBV7-2; j_gene: TRBJ2-5; d_gene: TRBD1; abundance: .; CDR3aa: CASSRGQGFWETQYF; CDR3nt: TGTGCCAGCAGCCGGGGACAGGGATTCTGGGAGACCCAGTACTTC
len: 15; v_gene: TRBV29-1; j_gene: TRBJ2-2; d_gene: TRBD1; abundance: few; CDR3aa: CSVEETGGMTGELFF; CDR3nt: TGCAGCGTTGAAGAGACAGGGGGTATGACCGGGGAGCTGTTTTTT
len: 15; v_gene: TRBV20-1; j_gene: TRBJ2-5; d_gene: .; abundance: .; CDR3aa: CSARGGWGYGETQYF; CDR3nt: TGCAGTGCCCGTGGGGGCTGGGGATACGGGGAGACCCAGTACTTC
len: 14; v_gene: TRBV5-1; j_gene: TRBJ2-5; d_gene: .; abundance: few; CDR3aa: CASSLSPGVETQYF; CDR3nt: TGCGCCAGCAGCTTGAGCCCGGGGGTAGAGACCCAGTACTTC
len: 15; v_gene: TRBV15; j_gene: TRBJ2-5; d_gene: TRBD2; abundance: .; CDR3aa: CATSRGLAAQETQYF; CDR3nt: TGTGCCACCAGCAGAGGACTAGCCGCACAAGAGACCCAGTACTTC
len: 15; v_gene: TRBV12-3/TRBV12-4; j_gene: TRBJ2-3; d_gene: TRBD2; abundance: many; CDR3aa: CASSETSGGTDTQYF; CDR3nt: TGTGCCAGCAGCGAGACTAGCGGGGGCACAGATACGCAGTATTTT
len: 13; v_gene: TRBV29-1; j_gene: TRBJ1-6; d_gene: .; abundance: few; CDR3aa: CSVRWGYGSPLHF; CDR3nt: TGCAGCGTGAGATGGGGTTACGGGTCACCCCTCCACTTT
len: 14; v_gene: TRBV29-1; j_gene: TRBJ1-2; d_gene: .; abundance: .; CDR3aa: CSVKRDSSNYGDTF; CDR3nt: TGCAGCGTGAAACGGGACTCCTCTAACTATGGCGACACCTTC
len: 18; v_gene: TRBV5-6; j_gene: TRBJ2-1; d_gene: TRBD2; abundance: .; CDR3aa: CASSSGLAGAGGYNEQFF; CDR3nt: TGTGCCAGCAGCTCGGGACTAGCGGGGGCGGGGGGATACAATGAGCAGTTCTTC
len: 15; v_gene: TRBV5-5; j_gene: TRBJ2-1; d_gene: TRBD2; abundance: .; CDR3aa: CASSLNQREGAEQFF; CDR3nt: TGTGCCAGCAGCTTGAACCAGCGGGAGGGAGCTGAGCAGTTCTTC
len: 16; v_gene: TRBV20-1; j_gene: TRBJ2-4; d_gene: TRBD1; abundance: few; CDR3aa: CSARSRQGFGQNIQYF; CDR3nt: TGCAGTGCTAGGAGCCGACAGGGCTTTGGGCAAAACATTCAGTACTTC
len: 14; v_gene: TRBV20-1; j_gene: TRBJ1-5; d_gene: .; abundance: .; CDR3aa: CSAPIAHGNQPQHF; CDR3nt: TGCAGTGCTCCGATAGCTCACGGAAATCAGCCCCAGCATTTT
len: 13; v_gene: TRBV20-1; j_gene: TRBJ2-7; d_gene: .; abundance: few; CDR3aa: CSARGRADYEQYF; CDR3nt: TGCAGTGCTAGAGGCAGGGCAGACTACGAGCAGTACTTC
len: 16; v_gene: TRBV4-2; j_gene: TRBJ1-1; d_gene: .; abundance: .; CDR3aa: CASSQDFGAANTEAFF; CDR3nt: TGTGCCAGCAGCCAAGATTTTGGGGCGGCGAACACTGAAGCTTTCTTT
len: 12; v_gene: TRBV20-1; j_gene: TRBJ1-5; d_gene: .; abundance: .; CDR3aa: CSAGEGSEPQHF; CDR3nt: TGCAGTGCTGGGGAGGGGTCGGAGCCCCAGCATTTT
len: 17; v_gene: TRBV6-1; j_gene: TRBJ2-4; d_gene: .; abundance: .; CDR3aa: CASSEGRGQEAKNIQYF; CDR3nt: TGTGCCAGCAGTGAAGGGAGGGGGCAGGAGGCCAAAAACATTCAGTACTTC
len: 14; v_gene: TRBV10-3; j_gene: TRBJ2-3; d_gene: TRBD2; abundance: few; CDR3aa: CAISDSGGTDTQYF; CDR3nt: TGTGCCATCAGTGATAGCGGGGGCACAGATACGCAGTATTTT
len: 13; v_gene: TRBV15; j_gene: TRBJ2-1; d_gene: .; abundance: many; CDR3aa: CATSRGPNNEQFF; CDR3nt: TGTGCCACCAGCAGAGGACCGAACAATGAGCAGTTCTTC
len: 15; v_gene: TRBV20-1; j_gene: TRBJ2-5; d_gene: TRBD2; abundance: .; CDR3aa: CSAILAGGHQETQYF; CDR3nt: TGCAGTGCCATACTAGCGGGAGGCCATCAAGAGACCCAGTACTTC